What follows are 4 T cell receptor beta chains derived from one specimen sequenced in a study of blood T cell repertoires in COVID-19. Generated by immunoSEQ multiplex PCR, the TCRdb table keeps only in-frame clones and is missing some. Of about 150,000 clones in the sample, about 88% were seen once. Sequencing was performed on peripheral blood. Receptors originate from a woman aged 55-75 years with COVID-19, enrolled during active disease.

This chain links TRBV18 with TRBJ1-1; TRBD1 aligns across 7 bases. Germline V CDR1 and CDR2: KGHSH, LQKENI. J was trimmed by 1 base and V by 3 bases; bases with no gene match: 8. This CDR3 is 16 amino acids long. CDR3 in amino acids: CASSPRAGGPNTEAFF. DNA for the CDR3: TGTGCCAGCTCACCGAGGGCAGGGGGTCCGAACACTGAAGCTTTCTTT.

The genes are TRBV6-2 or TRBV6-3 and TRBJ1-3, with TRBD1 as a possible D gene (5 bases). The CDR3 length is 19 residues. V was clipped by 0 bases and J by 0 bases, with 18 bases between them. Germline values: CDR1 MNHEY, CDR2 SVGEGT. In nucleotides, the CDR3 is TGTGCCAGCAGTTACTCGAGAAACCGGGACTTTGGCTCTGGAAACACCATATATTTT. It specifies CASSYSRNRDFGSGNTIYF.

This chain links TRBV11-1 with TRBJ2-1; the match to TRBD1 covers 9 bases. V lost 5 bases to trimming and J lost 7 bases; unmatched junction nucleotides: 6. This CDR3 region has 14 residues. CDR1 is SGHAT and CDR2 is FQDESV in the germline V gene (reference sequence). CDR3 region: CASSDGTGRNEQFF. CDR3 DNA: TGTGCCAGCAGCGATGGGACAGGGAGGAATGAGCAGTTCTTC.

The rearrangement uses TRBV11-1 and TRBJ1-1; 9 bases match TRBD1. The CDR3 consists of 14 residues. After removal of 5 bases from V and 4 bases from J, the junction contained 5 bases not matched to a gene. The germline V gene has CDR1 SGHAT and CDR2 FQDESV (reference sequence). The CDR3 sequence is CASSRYRGRTEAFF. The CDR3 DNA reads as TGTGCCAGCAGCAGGTACAGGGGGCGCACTGAAGCTTTCTTT. Drawing the rest from reference TRBV11-1 and TRBJ1-1, the complete variable domain is EAEVAQSPRYKITEKSQAVAFWCDPISGHATLYWYRQILGQGPELLVQFQDESVVDDSQLPKDRFSAERLKGVDSTLKIQPAELGDSAMYLCASSRYRGRTEAFFGQGTRLTVV.